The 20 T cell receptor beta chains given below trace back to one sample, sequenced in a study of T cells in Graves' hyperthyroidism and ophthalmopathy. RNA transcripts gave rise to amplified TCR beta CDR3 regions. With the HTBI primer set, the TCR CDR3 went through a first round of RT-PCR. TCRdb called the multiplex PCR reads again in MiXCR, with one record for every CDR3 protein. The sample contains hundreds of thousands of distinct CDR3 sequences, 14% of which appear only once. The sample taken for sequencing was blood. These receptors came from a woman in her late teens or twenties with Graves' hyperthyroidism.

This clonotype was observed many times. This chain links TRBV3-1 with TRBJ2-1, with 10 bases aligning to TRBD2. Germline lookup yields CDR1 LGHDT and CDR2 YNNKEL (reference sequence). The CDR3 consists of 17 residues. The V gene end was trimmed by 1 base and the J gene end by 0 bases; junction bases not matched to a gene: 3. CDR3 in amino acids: CASSQGPSGSSYNEQFF. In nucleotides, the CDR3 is TGTGCCAGCAGCCAAGGTCCTAGCGGGAGCTCCTACAATGAGCAGTTCTTC.

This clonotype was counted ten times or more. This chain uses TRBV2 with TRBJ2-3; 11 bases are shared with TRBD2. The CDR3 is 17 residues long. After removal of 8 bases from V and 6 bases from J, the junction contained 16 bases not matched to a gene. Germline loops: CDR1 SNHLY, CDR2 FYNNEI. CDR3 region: CASRSGRARELGDTQYF. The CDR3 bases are TGTGCCAGCCGTAGCGGGAGGGCCAGAGAGTTAGGTGATACGCAGTATTTT.

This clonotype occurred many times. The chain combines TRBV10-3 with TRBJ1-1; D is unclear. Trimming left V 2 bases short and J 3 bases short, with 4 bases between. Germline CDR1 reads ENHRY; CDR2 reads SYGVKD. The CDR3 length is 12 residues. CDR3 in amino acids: CAISEGYTEAFF. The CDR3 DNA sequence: TGTGCCATCAGTGAGGGGTACACTGAAGCTTTCTTT.

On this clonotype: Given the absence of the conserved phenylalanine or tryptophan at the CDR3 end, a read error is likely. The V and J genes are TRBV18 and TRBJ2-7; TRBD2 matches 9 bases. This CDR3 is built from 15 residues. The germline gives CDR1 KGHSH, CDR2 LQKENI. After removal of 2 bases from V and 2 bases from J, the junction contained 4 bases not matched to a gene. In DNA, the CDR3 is TGTGCCAGCTCACCATCCCTAGCGGGGACCTACGAGCAGTACTTG. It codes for CASSPSLAGTYEQYL.

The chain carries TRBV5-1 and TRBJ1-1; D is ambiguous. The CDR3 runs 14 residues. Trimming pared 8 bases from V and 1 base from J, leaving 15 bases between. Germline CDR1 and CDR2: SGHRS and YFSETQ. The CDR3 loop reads CASSTYLGNTEAFF. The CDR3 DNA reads TGCGCCAGTTCCACTTATCTGGGGAACACTGAAGCTTTCTTT.

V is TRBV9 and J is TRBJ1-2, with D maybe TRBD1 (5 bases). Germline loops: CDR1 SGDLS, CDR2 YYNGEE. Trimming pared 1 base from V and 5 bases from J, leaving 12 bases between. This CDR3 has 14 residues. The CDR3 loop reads CASSVRGEGYGYTF. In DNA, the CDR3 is TGTGCCAGCAGCGTAAGGGGCGAGGGGTATGGCTACACCTTC.

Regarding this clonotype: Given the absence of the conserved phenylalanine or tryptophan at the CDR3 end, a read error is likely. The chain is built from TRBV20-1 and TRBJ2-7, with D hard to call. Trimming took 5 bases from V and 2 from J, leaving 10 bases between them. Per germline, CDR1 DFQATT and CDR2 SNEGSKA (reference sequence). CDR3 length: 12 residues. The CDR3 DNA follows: TGCAGTGCTCGGCCCGGAACCTACGAGCAGTACCTC. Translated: CSARPGTYEQYL.

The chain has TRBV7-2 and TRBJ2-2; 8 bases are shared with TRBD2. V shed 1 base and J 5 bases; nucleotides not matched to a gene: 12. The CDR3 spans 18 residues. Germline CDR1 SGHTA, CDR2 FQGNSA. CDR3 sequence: CASSLVRGGAGRTGELFF. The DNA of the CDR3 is TGTGCCAGCAGCTTAGTCCGGGGGGGCGCGGGAAGGACCGGGGAGCTGTTTTTT.

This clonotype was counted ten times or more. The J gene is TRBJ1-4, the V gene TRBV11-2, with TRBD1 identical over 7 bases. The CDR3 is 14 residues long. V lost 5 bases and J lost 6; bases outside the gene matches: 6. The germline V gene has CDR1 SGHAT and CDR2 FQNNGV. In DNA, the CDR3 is TGTGCCAGCAGCCCGGGACAGATGGATGAAAAACTGTTTTTT. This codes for CASSPGQMDEKLFF.

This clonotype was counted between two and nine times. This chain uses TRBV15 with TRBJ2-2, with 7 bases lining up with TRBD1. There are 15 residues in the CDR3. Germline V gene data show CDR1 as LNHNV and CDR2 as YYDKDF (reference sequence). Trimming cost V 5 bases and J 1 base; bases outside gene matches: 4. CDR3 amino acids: CATSRRDRNTGELFF. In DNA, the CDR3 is TGTGCCACCAGCCGTCGGGACAGGAACACCGGGGAGCTGTTTTTT. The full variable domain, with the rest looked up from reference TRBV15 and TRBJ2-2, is DAMVIQNPRYQVTQFGKPVTLSCSQTLNHNVMYWYQQKSSQAPKLLFHYYDKDFNNEADTPDNFQSRRPNTSFCFLDIRSPGLGDTAMYLCATSRRDRNTGELFFGEGSRLTVL.

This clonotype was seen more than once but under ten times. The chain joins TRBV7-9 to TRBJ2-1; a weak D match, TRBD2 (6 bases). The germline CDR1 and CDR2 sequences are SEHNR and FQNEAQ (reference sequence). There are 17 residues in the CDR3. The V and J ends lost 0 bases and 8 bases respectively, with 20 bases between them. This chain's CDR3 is CASSLALLEGLYDEQFF. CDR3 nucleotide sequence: TGTGCCAGCAGCTTAGCATTATTGGAGGGCCTATACGATGAGCAGTTCTTC.

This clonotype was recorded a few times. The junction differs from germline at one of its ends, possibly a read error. The CDR3 region is CASSLDHHNEQFF. CDR3 nucleotides: TGTGCTAGCAGCTTAGATCACCACAATGAGCAGTTCTTC. This chain connects TRBV7-7 to TRBJ2-1, with D uncertain. The CDR3 consists of 13 residues. From germline, CDR1 is SSHAT and CDR2 FNYEAQ (reference sequence).

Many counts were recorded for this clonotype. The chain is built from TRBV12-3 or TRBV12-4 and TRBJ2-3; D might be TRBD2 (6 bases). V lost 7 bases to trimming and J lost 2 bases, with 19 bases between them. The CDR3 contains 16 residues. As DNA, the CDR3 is TGTGCCAGCACCTTAAGGAGGGCTACAATCACAGATACGCAGTATTTT. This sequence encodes CASTLRRATITDTQYF.

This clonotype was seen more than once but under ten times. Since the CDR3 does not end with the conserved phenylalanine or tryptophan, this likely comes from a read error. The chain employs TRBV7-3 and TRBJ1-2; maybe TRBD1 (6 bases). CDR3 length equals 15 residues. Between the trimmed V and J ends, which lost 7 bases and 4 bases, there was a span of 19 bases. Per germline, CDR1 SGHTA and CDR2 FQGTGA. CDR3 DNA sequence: TGTGCCAGCACCCCAGTTGGGGGGCTGGTCTATGGCTACACCCTC. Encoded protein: CASTPVGGLVYGYTL.

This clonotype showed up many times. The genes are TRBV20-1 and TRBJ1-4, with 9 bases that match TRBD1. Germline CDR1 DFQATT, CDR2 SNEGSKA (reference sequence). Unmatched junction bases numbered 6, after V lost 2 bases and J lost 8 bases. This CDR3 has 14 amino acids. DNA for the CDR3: TGCAGTGCTAGAAAACAGGGGGCTGTAGAAAAACTGTTTTTT. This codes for CSARKQGAVEKLFF.

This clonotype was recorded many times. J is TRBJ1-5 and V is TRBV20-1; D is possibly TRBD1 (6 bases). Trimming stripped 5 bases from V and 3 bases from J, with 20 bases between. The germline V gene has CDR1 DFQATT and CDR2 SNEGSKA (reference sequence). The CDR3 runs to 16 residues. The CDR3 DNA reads TGCAGTGCTGCAACAGGGCCCATTACTTCCAATCAGCCCCAGCATTTT. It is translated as CSAATGPITSNQPQHF.

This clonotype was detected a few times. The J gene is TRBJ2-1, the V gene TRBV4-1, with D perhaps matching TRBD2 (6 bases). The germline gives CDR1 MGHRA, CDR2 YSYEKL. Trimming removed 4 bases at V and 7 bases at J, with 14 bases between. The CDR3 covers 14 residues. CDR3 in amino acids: CASSPFAGQNEQFF. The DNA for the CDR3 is TGCGCCAGCAGCCCTTTCGCGGGGCAGAATGAGCAGTTCTTC.

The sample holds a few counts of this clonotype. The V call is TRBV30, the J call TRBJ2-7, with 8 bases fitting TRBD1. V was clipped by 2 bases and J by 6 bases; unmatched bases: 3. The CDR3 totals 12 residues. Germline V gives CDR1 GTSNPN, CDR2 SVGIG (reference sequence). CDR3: CAWSRTGGEQYF. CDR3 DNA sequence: TGTGCCTGGAGTCGTACAGGGGGCGAGCAGTACTTC.

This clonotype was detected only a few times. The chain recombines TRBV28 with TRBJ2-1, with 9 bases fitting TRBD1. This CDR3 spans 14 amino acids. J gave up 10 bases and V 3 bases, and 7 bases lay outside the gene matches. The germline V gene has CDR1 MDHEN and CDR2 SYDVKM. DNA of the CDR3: TGTGCCAGCAGTTTTGCTATGACAGGGGGGGAGCAGTTCTTC. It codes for CASSFAMTGGEQFF.

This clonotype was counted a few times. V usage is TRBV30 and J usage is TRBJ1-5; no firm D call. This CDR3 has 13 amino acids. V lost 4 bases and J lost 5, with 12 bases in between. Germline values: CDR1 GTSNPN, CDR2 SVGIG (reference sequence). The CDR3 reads CAWKKSRDQPQHF. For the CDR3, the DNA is TGTGCCTGGAAGAAGTCTCGAGATCAGCCCCAGCATTTT. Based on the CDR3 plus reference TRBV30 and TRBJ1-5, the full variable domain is SQTIHQWPATLVQPVGSPLSLECTVEGTSNPNLYWYRQAAGRGLQLLFYSVGIGQISSEVPQNLSASRPQDRQFILSSKKLLLSDSGFYLCAWKKSRDQPQHFGDGTRLSIL.